These T cell receptor beta chains were read from a single sample in a study of T cells after posttransplantation cyclophosphamide. Clones were sequenced by immunoSEQ multiplex PCR, and TCRdb holds only the in-frame ones, with some missing. This sample includes 30,000 to 35,000 clones with no singletons; its ten biggest clones take up about 4.5%. The sequencing input was PBMCs. The receptors derive from a woman younger than 45 in good health and a related stem cell transplant donor. Both conserved end residues are part of each CDR3. Each record gives: CDR3 length, clone size, J gene, V gene, D gene, CDR3 protein, CDR3 DNA. D genes are given only for firm matches. Clone sizes are given selectively: once, few, many, or a class where the clone is expanded.

length: 14
size: .
J: TRBJ2-7
V: TRBV7-8
D: TRBD1
CDR3: CASSRWDRYYEQYF
DNA: TGTGCCAGCAGCCGATGGGACAGATACTACGAGCAGTACTTC

length: 14
size: many
J: TRBJ2-7
V: TRBV5-1
D: .
CDR3: CASSLEGPNYEQYF
DNA: TGCGCCAGCAGCTTGGAGGGCCCAAACTACGAGCAGTACTTC

length: 13
size: many
J: TRBJ1-3
V: TRBV24-1
D: .
CDR3: CASGPSSGNTIYF
DNA: TGTGCCAGTGGGCCGAGCTCTGGAAACACCATATATTTT

length: 13
size: many
J: TRBJ1-1
V: TRBV4-3
D: .
CDR3: CASSQDLTVEAFF
DNA: TGCGCCAGCAGCCAAGATCTGACAGTTGAAGCTTTCTTT

length: 17
size: few
J: TRBJ1-1
V: TRBV30
D: .
CDR3: CAWMKMREGHQDTEAFF
DNA: TGTGCCTGGATGAAGATGAGGGAGGGACACCAGGACACTGAAGCTTTCTTT

length: 14
size: .
J: TRBJ1-1
V: TRBV5-1
D: TRBD1
CDR3: CASSLGQENTEAFF
DNA: TGCGCCAGCAGCCTCGGACAGGAGAACACTGAAGCTTTCTTT

length: 15
size: .
J: TRBJ2-5
V: TRBV5-1
D: TRBD1
CDR3: CASSRTGGRRETQYF
DNA: TGCGCCAGCAGCAGGACAGGGGGTAGAAGGGAGACCCAGTACTTC

length: 13
size: many
J: TRBJ1-5
V: TRBV6-1
D: .
CDR3: CATRGVTKRPQHF
DNA: TGTGCCACCAGAGGGGTGACAAAGCGGCCCCAGCATTTT

length: 19
size: many
J: TRBJ2-1
V: TRBV4-1
D: TRBD2
CDR3: CASSQDPASGGLSYNEQFF
DNA: TGCGCCAGCAGCCAAGATCCGGCTAGCGGGGGCTTGTCCTACAATGAGCAGTTCTTC

length: 15
size: few
J: TRBJ2-1
V: TRBV7-6
D: .
CDR3: CASSEGQTDRDEQFF
DNA: TGTGCCAGCAGCGAGGGCCAGACGGATCGAGATGAGCAGTTCTTC

length: 14
size: many
J: TRBJ1-4
V: TRBV5-5
D: .
CDR3: CASSLAITNEKLFF
DNA: TGTGCCAGCAGCTTGGCTATAACTAATGAAAAACTGTTTTTT

length: 14
size: many
J: TRBJ2-3
V: TRBV12-3/TRBV12-4
D: TRBD2
CDR3: CASTWTSGTDTQYF
DNA: TGTGCCAGCACATGGACTAGCGGCACAGATACGCAGTATTTT

length: 14
size: many
J: TRBJ1-1
V: TRBV4-2
D: .
CDR3: CASSQGREAAEAFF
DNA: TGTGCCAGCAGCCAAGGGCGCGAGGCGGCTGAAGCTTTCTTT

length: 13
size: many
J: TRBJ1-2
V: TRBV28
D: .
CDR3: CASSLRQVYGYTF
DNA: TGTGCCAGCAGTTTAAGACAGGTGTATGGCTACACCTTC

length: 14
size: few
J: TRBJ1-5
V: TRBV30
D: TRBD1
CDR3: CAWSDRGPDQPQHF
DNA: TGTGCCTGGAGTGACAGGGGGCCCGATCAGCCCCAGCATTTT

length: 14
size: many
J: TRBJ1-6
V: TRBV12-3/TRBV12-4
D: .
CDR3: CASSLAGSGSPLHF
DNA: TGTGCCAGCAGTTTGGCAGGAAGCGGCTCACCCCTCCACTTT

length: 13
size: many
J: TRBJ1-1
V: TRBV6-1
D: .
CDR3: CASTGHMNTEAFF
DNA: TGTGCCAGTACTGGACACATGAACACTGAAGCTTTCTTT

length: 15
size: many
J: TRBJ2-5
V: TRBV7-6
D: TRBD1
CDR3: CASSSVGQGLETQYF
DNA: TGTGCCAGCAGCTCCGTTGGACAGGGTTTGGAGACCCAGTACTTC

length: 15
size: .
J: TRBJ1-1
V: TRBV7-9
D: .
CDR3: CASSLGSFDRSEAFF
DNA: TGTGCCAGCAGCTTAGGATCATTCGACAGGTCCGAAGCTTTCTTT

length: 16
size: .
J: TRBJ1-5
V: TRBV24-1
D: .
CDR3: CATSDPRGGSNQPQHF
DNA: TGTGCCACCAGTGATCCCCGGGGGGGGAGCAATCAGCCCCAGCATTTT

length: 17
size: many
J: TRBJ2-3
V: TRBV6-2/TRBV6-3
D: TRBD1
CDR3: CASSYKPGQSYTDTQYF
DNA: TGTGCCAGCAGTTACAAGCCGGGACAGTCCTATACAGATACGCAGTATTTT

length: 12
size: few
J: TRBJ1-2
V: TRBV30
D: .
CDR3: CAWISSSGGYTF
DNA: TGTGCCTGGATCTCTTCTTCGGGGGGCTACACCTTC

length: 14
size: few
J: TRBJ1-2
V: TRBV4-1
D: TRBD1
CDR3: CASSRGQGPYGYTF
DNA: TGCGCCAGCAGCCGTGGACAGGGGCCCTATGGCTACACCTTC

length: 12
size: many
J: TRBJ1-5
V: TRBV19
D: .
CDR3: CASNGVQQPQHF
DNA: TGTGCCAGTAACGGGGTACAACAGCCCCAGCATTTT

length: 13
size: .
J: TRBJ2-7
V: TRBV6-5
D: .
CDR3: CASSFSGLHEQYF
DNA: TGTGCCAGCAGTTTCTCGGGGCTCCACGAGCAGTACTTC

length: 14
size: many
J: TRBJ1-2
V: TRBV2
D: .
CDR3: CASTPREGNYGYTF
DNA: TGTGCCAGCACCCCACGGGAGGGGAACTATGGCTACACCTTC

length: 12
size: many
J: TRBJ2-1
V: TRBV18
D: .
CDR3: CASSLDRNEQFF
DNA: TGTGCCAGCTCTCTTGACAGGAATGAGCAGTTCTTC

length: 15
size: many
J: TRBJ2-2
V: TRBV4-2
D: TRBD2
CDR3: CASSGGGGNTGELFF
DNA: TGTGCCAGCAGCGGCGGCGGGGGGAACACCGGGGAGCTGTTTTTT

length: 13
size: many
J: TRBJ1-6
V: TRBV19
D: .
CDR3: CASSWTANSPLHF
DNA: TGTGCCAGTTCCTGGACAGCTAATTCACCCCTCCACTTT

length: 14
size: many
J: TRBJ1-6
V: TRBV12-3/TRBV12-4
D: .
CDR3: CASSLSGGNSPLHF
DNA: TGTGCCAGCAGTTTAAGCGGTGGCAATTCACCCCTCCACTTT

length: 15
size: many
J: TRBJ2-1
V: TRBV11-3
D: TRBD2
CDR3: CASSRLAGDYNEQFF
DNA: TGTGCCAGCAGCCGACTAGCGGGGGACTACAATGAGCAGTTCTTC